This T cell receptor (beta chain) was recovered during a study of spatial heterogeneity in lung cancer. Study at large: The average appearance count of each unique TCR and UMI combination in raw reads was more than nine.

This clonotype was observed at least ten times. The target antigen is unknown. Since the library was made to target alpha chains, this beta chain is a stray read and its abundance is not meaningful. Overall study findings and caveats: Compared with follow-up, resection was when ubiquitous expanded tumor TCRs appeared in blood more.

The time point is: sample taken at primary tumor resection. Whole RNA from tumor, nontumor lung or frozen PBMC was sequenced unsorted. The donors, fewer than 95 patients with untreated early-stage non-small cell lung cancer, provided the samples. A distinct unique molecular identifier was carried by each TCR cDNA molecule. TCRdb passed the 5' RACE reads through MiXCR, listing each CDR3 protein once. The sample records 13,000 or so distinct CDR3 sequences, 3.9% being singletons. Source: PBMCs, taken at surgery. The receptor comes from a male donor with early-stage non-small cell lung cancer.

The CDR3 here is CASSLRTSGSPYEQYF. The CDR3 coding sequence is TGTGCCAGCAGCTTACGGACTAGCGGGAGTCCCTACGAGCAGTACTTC. The rearrangement links TRBV7-9 to TRBJ2-7, with 13 bases aligning to TRBD2. Germline values: CDR1 SEHNR, CDR2 FQNEAQ (reference sequence). Unmatched junction bases numbered 3, after V lost 2 bases and J lost 2 bases. CDR3 length equals 16 residues.